Listed here are 25 T cell receptor beta chains from one sample, sequenced in a study of blood T cell repertoires in COVID-19. Profiling relied on immunoSEQ multiplex PCR, and the TCRdb table lists in-frame clones only, not all of them. The sample lists roughly 80,000 clones; roughly 87% were seen once. Input material: peripheral blood. The source is an elderly man with acute or convalescent COVID-19.

The rearrangement joins TRBV9 to TRBJ2-7; 9 bases agree with TRBD1. V gave up 4 bases and J gave up 7 bases; unmatched junction bases: 6. The CDR3 totals 13 residues. Germline V gene data show CDR1 as SGDLS and CDR2 as YYNGEE. DNA for the CDR3: TGTGCCAGCAGCCAACAGGGGGCGCAAGAGCAGTACTTC. Translating gives CASSQQGAQEQYF.

The chain employs TRBV29-1 and TRBJ1-6; 9 bases agree with TRBD1. CDR3 length: 14 residues. Unmatched junction bases numbered 7, after V lost 6 bases and J lost 7 bases. Germline loops: CDR1 SQVTM, CDR2 ANQGSEA. This CDR3 reads CSVRTGTGNSPLHF. CDR3 bases: TGCAGCGTGCGAACCGGGACAGGGAATTCACCCCTCCACTTT. Looking up the rest from reference TRBV29-1 and TRBJ1-6 gives the full variable domain: SAVISQKPSRDICQRGTSLTIQCQVDSQVTMMFWYRQQPGQSLTLIATANQGSEATYESGFVIDKFPISRPNLTFSTLTVSNMSPEDSSIYLCSVRTGTGNSPLHFGNGTRLTVT.

This chain joins TRBV29-1 and TRBJ1-5; D is undetermined. Germline V gene data show CDR1 as SQVTM and CDR2 as ANQGSEA. V dropped 7 bases and J dropped 4 bases, with 11 bases sitting between them. The CDR3 spans 12 residues. CDR3 sequence: CSARDSNQPQHF. The CDR3, as DNA: TGCAGCGCCCGGGATTCAAATCAGCCCCAGCATTTT.

This clone was observed a single time. This sequence joins TRBV19 and TRBJ2-4; 8 positions match TRBD2. V dropped 4 bases and J dropped 7; count of bases not matched to a gene: 6. In germline, CDR1 is LNHDA, CDR2 SQIVND (reference sequence). CDR3 length: 14 residues. This CDR3 reads CASSSLAGSNIQYF. The CDR3 DNA reads TGTGCCAGTAGTAGTCTAGCGGGTTCGAACATTCAGTACTTC. Combining the CDR3 with reference TRBV19 and TRBJ2-4 gives the whole variable domain DGGITQSPKYLFRKEGQNVTLSCEQNLNHDAMYWYRQDPGQGLRLIYYSQIVNDFQKGDIAEGYSVSREKKESFPLTVTSAQKNPTAFYLCASSSLAGSNIQYFGAGTRLSVL.

In this sample, this clone turned up a few times. The chain uses TRBV7-2 and TRBJ2-5; 8 nucleotides match TRBD2. The CDR3 spans 15 residues. CDR1 and CDR2 from the germline V gene are SGHTA and FQGNSA. V was clipped by 3 bases and J by 4 bases; unmatched bases: 7. CDR3 DNA sequence: TGTGCCAGCAGCTTTAACGGGGGGGCATCAGAGACCCAGTACTTC. Translating gives CASSFNGGASETQYF.

The V gene is TRBV10-3, the J gene TRBJ1-5; 7 positions match TRBD1. Germline V gives CDR1 ENHRY, CDR2 SYGVKD. The CDR3 consists of 13 residues. Trimming cost V 6 bases and J 4 bases; bases outside gene matches: 3. The CDR3 spells CAIRGTANQPQHF. The CDR3 DNA sequence: TGTGCCATCAGGGGGACAGCAAATCAGCCCCAGCATTTT.

The rearrangement joins TRBV6-5 to TRBJ2-7; TRBD1 might be the D (6 bases). Germline CDR1 reads MNHEY; CDR2 reads SVGAGI. Deletions cut 2 bases from V and 3 bases from J, with 14 bases between. The CDR3 is 15 residues long. CDR3 amino acids: CASSYPGAGNYEQYF. The CDR3 DNA follows: TGTGCCAGCAGTTACCCAGGGGCAGGTAACTACGAGCAGTACTTC.

The chain is built from TRBV7-3 and TRBJ2-3; 8 bases are a match to TRBD2. Trimming took 1 base from V and 2 from J; bases not matched to a gene: 2. The germline V gene has CDR1 SGHTA and CDR2 FQGTGA. This CDR3 comprises 15 residues. CDR3 bases: TGTGCCAGCAGCTTAAGCGGGGGGCTCACAGATACGCAGTATTTT. Amino acid sequence: CASSLSGGLTDTQYF.

This clone was detected only a few times. The chain has TRBV19 and TRBJ1-2, with 8 positions matching TRBD1. Germline loops: CDR1 LNHDA, CDR2 SQIVND (reference sequence). CDR3 length: 13 amino acids. J lost 4 bases, V lost 4 bases, and 2 bases had no gene match. CDR3 DNA: TGTGCCAGTAGTACGGACAGGGCCTATGGCTACACCTTC. Amino acid sequence: CASSTDRAYGYTF.

This clone occurred a few times. This rearrangement joins TRBV27 to TRBJ1-6, with D tentatively TRBD1 (5 bases). V gave up 0 bases and J gave up 9 bases, with 12 bases separating them. Per germline, CDR1 MNHEY and CDR2 SMNVEV (reference sequence). This CDR3 has 15 amino acids. The CDR3 coding sequence is TGTGCCAGCAGTTTATCGGGAGGGGCCGGTTCACCCCTCCACTTT. It specifies CASSLSGGAGSPLHF.

By share of the sample, this clone is medium-sized (0.01 to 0.1%). The genes are TRBV5-6 and TRBJ2-3; 10 nucleotides match TRBD1. The germline V gene encodes CDR1 SGHDT and CDR2 YYEEEE. J lost 3 bases, V lost 4 bases, and 5 bases had no gene match. The CDR3 is made up of 15 amino acids. The CDR3 DNA sequence: TGTGCCAGCAGCGCGGGACAGGGGAGGACAGATACGCAGTATTTT. Its translation: CASSAGQGRTDTQYF.

This chain connects TRBV6-7 to TRBJ2-1; tentative D call: TRBD1 (6 bases). TRBV6-7 is an ORF; its function is uncertain. V lost 10 bases to trimming and J lost 8 bases, with 18 bases between them. The CDR3 runs to 13 residues. CDR3 bases: TGTGCCATTCTGCAGGGGACGCCGGATGAGCAGTTCTTC. This sequence encodes CAILQGTPDEQFF.

About this clone: This specimen includes other DNA sequences encoding the same CDR3. The J gene is TRBJ2-2, the V gene TRBV18, with TRBD1 matching over 10 bases. Per germline, CDR1 KGHSH and CDR2 LQKENI. V shed 2 bases and J 6 bases; nucleotides not matched to a gene: 3. CDR3 size: 15 residues. For the CDR3, the DNA is TGTGCCAGCTCACCAAGGACAGGGGGTCCCGGGGAGCTGTTTTTT. This encodes CASSPRTGGPGELFF.

The chain's CDR3 is CATSRDRAGLYGYTF. DNA for the CDR3: TGTGCCACCAGCAGAGATCGAGCAGGCCTCTATGGCTACACCTTC. The rearrangement links TRBV15 to TRBJ1-2, with D unclear. This CDR3 comprises 15 residues. V lost 0 bases and J lost 4, with 12 bases in between. Germline V gene sequence: CDR1 LNHNV, CDR2 YYDKDF (reference sequence). Full variable domain (remainder filled in from reference TRBV15 and TRBJ1-2): DAMVIQNPRYQVTQFGKPVTLSCSQTLNHNVMYWYQQKSSQAPKLLFHYYDKDFNNEADTPDNFQSRRPNTSFCFLDIRSPGLGDTAMYLCATSRDRAGLYGYTFGSGTRLTVV.

The chain joins TRBV5-1 to TRBJ2-5, with TRBD1 identical over 8 bases. CDR3 size: 16 residues. Germline V gene lookup returns CDR1 SGHRS and CDR2 YFSETQ. V lost 4 bases to trimming and J lost 4 bases; unmatched junction nucleotides: 12. In DNA, the CDR3 is TGCGCCAGCAGCCGGCAGGGGGCTGAGAGGGGAGAGACCCAGTACTTC. Amino acid sequence: CASSRQGAERGETQYF.

The V gene is TRBV19, the J gene TRBJ2-7, with TRBD1 matching over 9 bases. Germline V lookup: CDR1 LNHDA, CDR2 SQIVND (reference sequence). CDR3 length equals 16 residues. The V segment lost 4 bases and the J segment 3 bases; nucleotides outside the gene matches: 10. The CDR3 DNA is TGTGCCAGTAGTACCGGATACAGGGACAGGGTCTACGAGCAGTACTTC. It specifies CASSTGYRDRVYEQYF.

The chain couples TRBV3-1 (or the pseudogene TRBV3-2) to TRBJ1-3; no reliable D call. Trimming took off 1 base at V and 8 bases at J, with 9 bases between the two ends. The germline V gene encodes CDR1 LGHDT and CDR2 YNNKEL (reference sequence). The CDR3 totals 13 residues. CDR3 in amino acids: CASSQGGIDTIYF. CDR3 coding DNA: TGTGCCAGCAGCCAAGGAGGTATTGACACCATATATTTT.

V gene TRBV5-8 combines with J gene TRBJ1-5; tentatively, D is TRBD1 (6 bases). This CDR3 contains 16 residues. The V end was cut by 3 bases, the J end by 7 bases, with 20 bases between. Per germline, CDR1 SGHTS and CDR2 YDEGEE. The CDR3: CASSYTGTAGYQPQHF. The CDR3 DNA follows: TGTGCCAGCAGCTATACAGGGACGGCCGGGTACCAGCCCCAGCATTTT.

The chain uses TRBV5-4 and TRBJ1-1; D call uncertain. The CDR3 sequence is 15 residues long. Germline V gene lookup returns CDR1 SGHNT and CDR2 YYREEE (reference sequence). V was shortened by 4 bases and J by 4 bases, with 17 bases between the two germline ends. CDR3 bases: TGTGCCAGCAGCCCGGGGAGGACCTGGGGCACTGAAGCTTTCTTT. Its protein product is CASSPGRTWGTEAFF.

The chain uses TRBV11-1 and TRBJ2-7; D is possibly TRBD1 (5 bases). Per germline, CDR1 SGHAT and CDR2 FQDESV (reference sequence). The CDR3 has 13 residues. V lost 2 bases to trimming and J lost 4 bases, with 9 bases between them. The CDR3 reads CASSLSGKYEQYF. CDR3 DNA: TGTGCCAGCAGCTTATCAGGGAAGTACGAGCAGTACTTC. Using reference TRBV11-1 and TRBJ2-7 for the parts outside the CDR3, the full variable domain is EAEVAQSPRYKITEKSQAVAFWCDPISGHATLYWYRQILGQGPELLVQFQDESVVDDSQLPKDRFSAERLKGVDSTLKIQPAELGDSAMYLCASSLSGKYEQYFGPGTRLTVT.

V gene TRBV6-6 combines with J gene TRBJ2-4, with 7 bases matching TRBD2. The CDR3 has 16 residues. The V gene's germline CDR1 is MNHNY and CDR2 SVGAGI (reference sequence). The junction had 4 bases not matched to a gene; V was cut back by 0 bases and J by 2 bases. The DNA of the CDR3 is TGTGCCAGCAGTTACTCGTGGGAGGGGTCCAAAAACATTCAGTACTTC. This codes for CASSYSWEGSKNIQYF.

V gene TRBV6-5 combines with J gene TRBJ1-5; 10 bases are a match to TRBD1. Germline V gives CDR1 MNHEY, CDR2 SVGAGI. The CDR3 consists of 15 residues. The V segment lost 7 bases and the J segment 6 bases; nucleotides outside the gene matches: 9. CDR3 residues: CASIPARTGGQPQHF. CDR3 DNA: TGTGCCAGCATCCCGGCGAGGACAGGGGGTCAGCCCCAGCATTTT.

This chain links TRBV6-5 with TRBJ2-7; 9 bases agree with TRBD2. The CDR3 totals 14 residues. The germline V gene has CDR1 MNHEY and CDR2 SVGAGI. Germline trimming cut 6 bases from V and 1 base from J; bases unmatched to any gene: 4. In DNA form, the CDR3 reads TGTGCCAGCAGAGTAGCGGGGGAGTCCTACGAGCAGTACTTC. It translates to CASRVAGESYEQYF.

This clone was detected a few times. The CDR3 spells CAGNRGIEANQPQHF. The CDR3 DNA reads as TGTGCCGGAAACAGGGGGATTGAGGCAAATCAGCCCCAGCATTTT. This chain uses TRBV5-8 with TRBJ1-5; 8 positions match TRBD1. The CDR3 is 15 residues long. The V and J ends lost 10 bases and 4 bases, in that order; junction bases with no gene match: 13. CDR1 and CDR2 (germline): SGHTS, YDEGEE.

The rearrangement joins TRBV18 to TRBJ2-2; D remains ambiguous. This CDR3 is built from 14 residues. V was pared by 6 bases and J by 1 base, with 9 bases between. Looked up from germline, CDR1 is KGHSH and CDR2 is LQKENI. The CDR3 is CASSSGGNTGELFF. The CDR3 DNA is TGTGCCAGCTCGTCGGGTGGGAACACCGGGGAGCTGTTTTTT. The full variable domain, completed using reference TRBV18 and TRBJ2-2, is NAGVMQNPRHLVRRRGQEARLRCSPMKGHSHVYWYRQLPEEGLKFMVYLQKENIIDESGMPKERFSAEFPKEGPSILRIQQVVRGDSAAYFCASSSGGNTGELFFGEGSRLTVL.